This TCR beta chain was captured in a study of blood T cell repertoires in COVID-19 (dated by TCRdb to between 2020 and 2021). As for the study more broadly: Samples from collaborators originated in the United States, Italy and Spain and spanned both the acute and convalescent phases of COVID-19. The material from the prospective study consisted of cDNA or gDNA derived from T cells, B-cell-depleted T cells, or PBMCs. Where available, HLA class I and class II types were taken from metadata supplied by the sample provider and were not determined by assay-based typing. Subjects who had been exposed to COVID-19, were actively infected with it, or had recovered from it provided the deeply sampled blood TCRbeta repertoires that made up the dataset. A freely available public database, intended as a resource for researchers studying the immune response to SARS-CoV-2, is where the repertoires were released. Sample metadata almost always included a de-identified subject ID, COVID-19 status, age in years and sex. The samples were drawn from two sources: the first 160 participants of the ongoing ImmuneRACE study, and 1,200 or so subjects contributed by 6 global collaborators.

Overall study outcomes, separate from this receptor: The quantity of clinical and demographic metadata differed by source and by participant and was supplied without curation.

Whole blood was collected in K2EDTA tubes by collaborating institutions according to the institutions' own protocols. For TCRbeta analysis, collaborators shipped samples as frozen whole blood, isolated PBMCs, or DNA extracted from either of those sample types. Trimmed from V: 7 bases; trimmed from J: 1 base; junction bases lacking a gene match: 3. The CDR3 runs 14 residues from the cysteine to the phenylalanine. Only CDR3 DNA remains: 42 bases, in frame from the first base. CDR1 WSHSY and CDR2 SAAADI are derived from the germline V gene. The table lists this clone with many counts. What antigen it recognizes has not been identified. No base quality information exists; no much larger clone differs at one position. TCRbeta CDR3 regions were amplified from genomic DNA using the immunoSEQ Assay, a bias-controlled multiplex PCR. The original methods were these. The number of nucleated cells in each sample was estimated by amplification of reference gene primers within the assay. To quantify the absolute abundance of each unique TCRbeta CDR3 rearrangement, sequence reads were collapsed and filtered. For each sample, productive Simpson clonality was calculated as the square root of Simpson's diversity index over productive rearrangements. What TCRdb holds here is the immuneACCESS table cut down to in-frame rearrangements. Part of the clones is not present; checked against another copy, under half of the missing clones reflect an unresolved V gene, and the others are unexplained. The DNA was the basis for D and trimming; V, J and clone size are from that table. This sample gives about 120,000 clones in total; over 65% of them show up just once. Roughly 3.8% of the sample is held by the ten biggest clonotypes.

The receptor chain draws on TRBV10-2 and TRBJ2-2; TRBD2 matches 7 bases in the middle. This TCR derives from a woman older than 75 with acute or convalescent COVID-19. The sequencing sample was made of peripheral blood. The CDR3 amino acid sequence is: CASMAGVNTGELFF. The DNA is TGCGCCAGCATGGCGGGAGTGAACACCGGGGAGCTGTTTTTT.